This TCR beta chain was recovered during a study of cytomegalovirus exposure and HLA in healthy donors. Broader study findings: Reports indicate that TCR beta sequences accurately predicted the HLA-A and HLA-B alleles of most subjects. The authors listed some 160 TCR beta chains as cytomegalovirus-associated. The authors judged a highly shared variant cluster likely a sequencing artifact.

All the people who gave samples were healthy bone marrow donors. Trimming shortened V by 5 bases and J by 3 bases, and 9 bases separated the two germline ends. Looked up from germline, CDR1 is SGHRS and CDR2 is YFSETQ. This CDR3 has 13 residues. Comments on this clone: The antigen is undetermined.

Use of 60 Vbeta and 13 Jbeta primers characterized the PCR. Using immunoSEQ multiplex PCR, the repertoire was profiled, and TCRdb retains in-frame clones only, with some absent. This table holds more than 100,000 clones. The TCR comes from a man aged 18 to 35 in good health and CMV-seronegative. The chain recombines TRBV5-1 with TRBJ2-1; TRBD2 might be the D (5 bases). Specimen: PBMCs. The CDR3 sequence: CASRLDYYNEQFF. In nucleotides, the CDR3 is TGCGCCAGCAGGCTCGACTACTACAATGAGCAGTTCTTC. Supplemented by reference TRBV5-1 and TRBJ2-1, the full variable domain reads KAGVTQTPRYLIKTRGQQVTLSCSPISGHRSVSWYQQTPGQGLQFLFEYFSETQRNKGNFPGRFSGRQFSNSRSEMNVSTLELGDSALYLCASRLDYYNEQFFGPGTRLTVL.